The present TCR beta chain was sequenced within a study of glioma-infiltrating T cells after dendritic cell vaccination. V shed 4 bases and J shed 1 base, with 23 bases lying between them. This CDR3 has 18 amino acids. Profiled with immunoSEQ multiplex PCR; TCRdb holds only in-frame clones, not every one. The data contain 55,000 to 75,000 clones, about four fifths of them singletons. Time point denoted: after dendritic cell vaccination, including at tumor progression/relapse. This chain links TRBV5-3 with TRBJ2-5; D gene unclear. TRBV5-3 carries the ORF label, with uncertain function. The TCR originated in a human donor with glioblastoma. Sequencing used blood, obtained after dendritic cell vaccination. In DNA form, the CDR3 reads TGTGCCAGAAGCACCGTGAGCCCCTTTCGAGGCTTCCAAGAGACCCAGTACTTC. Translated, it gives CARSTVSPFRGFQETQYF.